The rows below give T cell receptor beta chains drawn from one sample of a study of STAT3 mutations in large granular lymphocyte leukemia. TCRdb's copy holds only in-frame clones and misses some; the assay was immunoSEQ multiplex PCR. Found here are roughly 10,000 clones, roughly 85% of them singletons; the top ten hold roughly a quarter. The sequenced sample consisted of peripheral blood mononuclear cells. The receptors were sampled from a man between 60 and 75 years old with T-cell large granular lymphocyte leukemia. Some clones in this sample may be carry-over from other donors' samples. Both conserved end residues are part of each CDR3.

j_call | v_call | cdr3_aa
TRBJ1-1 | TRBV9 | CASSVGGAVNTEAFF
TRBJ1-5 | TRBV7-9 | CASSPGTGNRPQHF
TRBJ2-3 | TRBV29-1 | CSVLTGGANTQYF
TRBJ2-7 | TRBV27 | CASSSRLAKSSYEQYF
TRBJ2-5 | TRBV13 | CASSLGTSGRAREETQYF
TRBJ2-7 | TRBV7-2 | CASSLDFIEQYF
TRBJ1-1 | TRBV7-9 | CASSWTGAEAFF
TRBJ2-5 | TRBV5-1 | CASSWGNMETQYF
TRBJ1-2 | TRBV28 | CASSFSSQGMNGYTF
TRBJ1-4 | TRBV18 | CASSPTVSEKLFF
TRBJ1-3 | TRBV30 | CASYRDRVRSGNTIYF
TRBJ2-3 | TRBV25-1 | CASTPRGGRGTDTQYF
TRBJ1-3 | TRBV5-1 | CASSPGPGQGGNTIYF
TRBJ1-1 | TRBV4-2 | CASSQSGLDTEAFF
TRBJ1-1 | TRBV30 | CAWSVPGTVAAFF
TRBJ2-7 | TRBV18 | CASSPRDRGHPEQYF
TRBJ2-7 | TRBV18 | CASSPGLSAHEQYF
TRBJ2-6 | TRBV27 | CATSRANVLTF
TRBJ2-7 | TRBV7-9 | CASSLGQGPHYF
TRBJ1-6 | TRBV7-3 | CASSDGQPGGSPLHF
TRBJ2-7 | TRBV5-6 | CASSPGLFYEQYF
TRBJ2-7 | TRBV7-9 | CASSLAGGGYEQYF
TRBJ2-5 | TRBV13 | CASLRDSERETQYF
TRBJ2-3 | TRBV5-1 | CASSAGTSTDTQYF
TRBJ2-7 | TRBV5-4 | CASAREFGYEQYF
TRBJ1-4 | TRBV9 | CASSSGTGWEKLFF
TRBJ2-7 | TRBV5-1 | CASSLGPSGTYEQYF
TRBJ2-1 | TRBV18 | CASSPLGGYNEQFF
TRBJ2-3 | TRBV2 | CASSETSGTVDTQYF
TRBJ1-4 | TRBV4-1 | CASSRDRVNEKLFF
TRBJ2-4 | TRBV27 | CASTTAGQLAKNIQYF
TRBJ2-1 | TRBV27 | CASSPDSRSYNEQFF
TRBJ2-7 | TRBV11-2 | CASSFSESSYEQYF
TRBJ1-5 | TRBV12-5 | CASGLGQISNQPQHF
TRBJ2-5 | TRBV6-1 | CASREQEPGTQYF
TRBJ2-7 | TRBV7-8 | CASSLGRGGISSYEQYF
TRBJ2-3 | TRBV7-5 | CARSLDSGTNTDTQYF
TRBJ2-1 | TRBV7-2 | CASTPGLAYNEQFF
TRBJ2-3 | TRBV6-6 | CASRREWGTDTQYF
TRBJ2-1 | TRBV6-5 | CASSYSASSEQFF
TRBJ2-2 | TRBV5-1 | CASSIGTSGRGGTGELFF
TRBJ2-3 | TRBV9 | CASSAEARQDTQYF
TRBJ2-1 | TRBV7-9 | CASSSSRGYGEQFF
TRBJ2-7 | TRBV29-1 | CSVESNSYEQYF
TRBJ2-1 | TRBV15 | CATSRDPHNEQFF
TRBJ2-7 | TRBV5-5 | CASSHMGFAGYEQYF
TRBJ1-2 | TRBV18 | CASSPGRAGSYGYTF
TRBJ2-2 | TRBV5-6 | CASSSLLAANTGELFF
TRBJ1-1 | TRBV5-8 | CASSMTRGPEAFF
TRBJ2-7 | TRBV4-3 | CASSRGTSDSYEQYF
TRBJ1-2 | TRBV5-4 | CASSLDGGPYGYTF
TRBJ2-5 | TRBV5-1 | CASRVISNQETQYF
TRBJ2-3 | TRBV5-1 | CASTPWALSTDTQYF
TRBJ1-6 | TRBV7-2 | CASSLDSFLHF
TRBJ2-7 | TRBV28 | CASTGGSYEQYF
TRBJ1-2 | TRBV15 | CATSDRRNYGYTF